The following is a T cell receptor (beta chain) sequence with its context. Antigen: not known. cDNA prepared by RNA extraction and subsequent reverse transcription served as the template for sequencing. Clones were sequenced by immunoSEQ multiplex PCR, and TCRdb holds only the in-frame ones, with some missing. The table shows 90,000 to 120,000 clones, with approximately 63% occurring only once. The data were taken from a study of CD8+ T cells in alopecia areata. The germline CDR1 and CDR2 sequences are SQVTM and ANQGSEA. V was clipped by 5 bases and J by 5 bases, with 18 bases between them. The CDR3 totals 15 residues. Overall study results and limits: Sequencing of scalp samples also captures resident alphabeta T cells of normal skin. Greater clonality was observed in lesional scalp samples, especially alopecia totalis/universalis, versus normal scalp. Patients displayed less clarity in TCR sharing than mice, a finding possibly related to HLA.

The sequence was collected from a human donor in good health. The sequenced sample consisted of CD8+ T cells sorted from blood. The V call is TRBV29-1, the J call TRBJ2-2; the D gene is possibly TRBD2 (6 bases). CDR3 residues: CSVSETSLATGELFF. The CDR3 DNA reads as TGCAGCGTTTCAGAAACCTCACTAGCTACCGGGGAGCTGTTTTTT.